These 14 T cell receptor beta chains originate from one sample sequenced in a study of identical twins (dated by TCRdb to 2016 to 2017). The library was generated by 5' RACE. TCRdb shows the sequencer as Illumina HiSeq 2000. Clones were called with MiXCR by TCRdb after fastp trimmed the public reads at Q25, and only in-frame beta chains were retained. Each CDR3 protein appears once, grouped with its most common genes and DNA. The sample table holds roughly 1.6 million distinct CDR3 sequences, of which more than 30% were seen once. Together, the top ten hold over 0.25% of the sample. Sequencing input: cord blood. The receptors shown here come from a newborn girl in good health.

The gene calls are TRBV5-1 and TRBJ1-2; 10 bases are shared with TRBD1. CDR3 length: 12 residues. CDR1 is SGHRS and CDR2 is YFSETQ in the germline V gene. V was clipped by 4 bases and J by 12 bases; unmatched bases: 6. The CDR3, as DNA: TGCGCCAGCAGCCCGGGACAGGGGAAGGACACCTTC. Its translation: CASSPGQGKDTF.

This clonotype was observed a handful of times. This chain joins TRBV10-3 and TRBJ2-3; D may be TRBD2 (6 bases). Trimming took 1 base from V and 9 from J, leaving 8 bases between them. The germline gives CDR1 ENHRY, CDR2 SYGVKD. This CDR3 is 12 amino acids long. In nucleotides, the CDR3 is TGTGCCATCAGTGAGTATGGAGGGACGCAGTATTTT. Translated, it gives CAISEYGGTQYF.

The chain couples TRBV29-1 to TRBJ2-7; TRBD2 aligns across 7 bases. J lost 2 bases, V lost 4 bases, and 8 bases had no gene match. Germline CDR1 reads SQVTM; CDR2 reads ANQGSEA. CDR3 length equals 14 residues. CDR3 sequence reads: CSVVERDRAYEQYF. The CDR3 nucleotides are TGCAGCGTTGTGGAGCGGGACCGCGCCTACGAGCAGTACTTC.

The J gene is TRBJ2-4, the V gene TRBV25-1; no reliable D call. CDR3 length: 12 residues. Germline V gene lookup returns CDR1 MGHDK and CDR2 SYGVNS. Deletions cut 6 bases from V and 6 bases from J, with 9 bases between. CDR3 residues: CASRDGLNIQYF. The CDR3 DNA is TGTGCCAGCAGGGACGGGTTAAACATTCAGTACTTC.

This sequence joins TRBV18 and TRBJ2-7; TRBD1 matches 7 bases. The CDR3 is 14 residues long. Germline values: CDR1 KGHSH, CDR2 LQKENI. V shed 0 bases and J 6 bases; nucleotides not matched to a gene: 5. The CDR3 region has the DNA TGTGCCAGCTCACCACCGACAGGGCCCTCCGAGCAGTACTTC. Amino acids: CASSPPTGPSEQYF.

This clonotype was seen a handful of times. The chain couples TRBV3-1 to TRBJ2-3, with TRBD2 matching over 9 bases. The germline V gene encodes CDR1 LGHDT and CDR2 YNNKEL (reference sequence). The V gene end was trimmed by 1 base and the J gene end by 2 bases; junction bases not matched to a gene: 4. The CDR3 has 16 residues. As DNA, the CDR3 is TGTGCCAGCAGCCAAGGAGAGCGGGGGGCCACAGATACGCAGTATTTT. It is translated as CASSQGERGATDTQYF.

A few counts support this clonotype. The chain uses TRBV24-1 and TRBJ2-3, with D unclear. Trimming took 0 bases from V and 0 from J, leaving 15 bases between them. The CDR3 loop spans 18 amino acids. The germline gives CDR1 KGHDR, CDR2 SFDVKD. This CDR3 reads CATSDLDIWGISTDTQYF. CDR3 DNA: TGTGCCACCAGTGATTTGGATATATGGGGAATTAGCACAGATACGCAGTATTTT.

This clonotype was seen more than once but under ten times. CDR3 region: CASRHHGSTTDTQYF. In DNA, the CDR3 is TGTGCCAGCAGGCACCATGGATCCACCACAGATACGCAGTATTTT. The chain carries TRBV7-2 and TRBJ2-3, with D unclear. Germline values: CDR1 SGHTA, CDR2 FQGNSA. The V and J ends lost 6 bases and 2 bases respectively, with 15 bases between them. This CDR3 is 15 amino acids long.

This clonotype was detected ten times or more. CDR3 nucleotide sequence: TGCAGTGCCAAGACAGGGGGGACTAGCCCCTACGAGCAGTACTTC. Amino acid sequence: CSAKTGGTSPYEQYF. This chain joins TRBV20-1 and TRBJ2-7, with D perhaps given as TRBD1 or TRBD2 (9 bases each). V gave up 6 bases and J gave up 2 bases, with 20 bases separating them. The CDR3 consists of 15 residues. Germline CDR1 DFQATT, CDR2 SNEGSKA (reference sequence).

The chain employs TRBV6-5 and TRBJ2-1; D unclear. Germline assignment: CDR1 MNHEY and CDR2 SVGAGI. V was trimmed by 6 bases and J by 11 bases, leaving 17 bases between them. CDR3 length: 13 amino acids. CDR3 in amino acids: CASRVTIGRKQFF. CDR3 DNA: TGTGCCAGCAGAGTTACCATCGGACGTAAGCAGTTCTTC.

In its sample, this clonotype was seen a few times. This rearrangement joins TRBV4-1 to TRBJ1-6, with a possible D match to TRBD1 (5 bases). The CDR3 has 15 amino acids. Trimming shortened V by 6 bases and J by 8 bases, and 17 bases separated the two germline ends. From germline, CDR1 is MGHRA and CDR2 YSYEKL. In nucleotides, the CDR3 is TGCGCCAGCAGAGACCCCGGGACGGGAGATTCACCCCTCCACTTT. Translation: CASRDPGTGDSPLHF.

A single count supports this clonotype. It is likely a read error, because the conserved phenylalanine at the end of the CDR3 is missing. The rearrangement joins TRBV20-1 to TRBJ2-5; D perhaps matches TRBD1 (6 bases). V shed 2 bases and J shed 2 bases, with 15 bases lying between them. This CDR3 has 15 residues. The germline CDR1 and CDR2 sequences are DFQATT and SNEGSKA (reference sequence). The CDR3 nucleotides read TGCAGTGCTAGAAAAGAAACAGGGCCGCAAGAGACCCAGTACTCC. Amino acid sequence: CSARKETGPQETQYS.

This clonotype was counted only a few times. This chain uses TRBV28 with TRBJ2-1; 9 bases fit TRBD2. The germline gives CDR1 MDHEN, CDR2 SYDVKM. The V segment lost 7 bases and the J segment 9 bases; nucleotides outside the gene matches: 10. The CDR3 has 14 residues. Here the CDR3 reads CASKTREGPSEQFF. The CDR3 bases are TGTGCCAGCAAGACGCGGGAGGGTCCCAGTGAGCAGTTCTTC.

J is TRBJ2-1 and V is TRBV20-1, with TRBD2 matching over 11 bases. The CDR3 sequence is 14 residues long. Germline V CDR1 and CDR2: DFQATT, SNEGSKA (reference sequence). Unmatched junction bases numbered 5, after V lost 2 bases and J lost 8 bases. The CDR3 region is CSARSLAGGYEQFF. In DNA form, the CDR3 reads TGCAGTGCTAGAAGCCTAGCGGGAGGATATGAGCAGTTCTTC.